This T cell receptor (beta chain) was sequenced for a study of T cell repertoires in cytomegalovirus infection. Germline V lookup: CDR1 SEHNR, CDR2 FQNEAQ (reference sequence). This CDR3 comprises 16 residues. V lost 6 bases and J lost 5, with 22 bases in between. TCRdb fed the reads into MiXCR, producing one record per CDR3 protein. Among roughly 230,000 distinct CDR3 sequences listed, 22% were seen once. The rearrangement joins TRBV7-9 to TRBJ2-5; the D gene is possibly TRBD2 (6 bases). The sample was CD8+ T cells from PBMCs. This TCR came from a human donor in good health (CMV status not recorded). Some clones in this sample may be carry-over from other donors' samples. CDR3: CASSQTLTQAGETQYF. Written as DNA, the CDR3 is TGTGCCAGCAGTCAAACACTCACCCAGGCGGGGGAGACCCAGTACTTC.